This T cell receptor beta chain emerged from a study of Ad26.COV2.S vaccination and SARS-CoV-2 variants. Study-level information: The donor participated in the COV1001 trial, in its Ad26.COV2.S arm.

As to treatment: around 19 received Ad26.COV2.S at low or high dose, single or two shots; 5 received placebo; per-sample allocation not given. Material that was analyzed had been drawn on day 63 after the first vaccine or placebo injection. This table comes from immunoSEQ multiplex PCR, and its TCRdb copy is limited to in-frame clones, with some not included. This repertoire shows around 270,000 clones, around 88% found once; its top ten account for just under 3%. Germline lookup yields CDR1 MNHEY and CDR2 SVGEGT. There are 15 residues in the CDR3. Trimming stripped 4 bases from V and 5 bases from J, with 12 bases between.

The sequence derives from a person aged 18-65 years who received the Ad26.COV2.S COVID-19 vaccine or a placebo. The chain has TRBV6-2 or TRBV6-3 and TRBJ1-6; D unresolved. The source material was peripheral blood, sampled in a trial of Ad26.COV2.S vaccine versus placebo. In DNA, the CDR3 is TGTGCCAGCAGTTGGACCGGAGCAAATAATTCACCCCTCCACTTT. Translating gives CASSWTGANNSPLHF.